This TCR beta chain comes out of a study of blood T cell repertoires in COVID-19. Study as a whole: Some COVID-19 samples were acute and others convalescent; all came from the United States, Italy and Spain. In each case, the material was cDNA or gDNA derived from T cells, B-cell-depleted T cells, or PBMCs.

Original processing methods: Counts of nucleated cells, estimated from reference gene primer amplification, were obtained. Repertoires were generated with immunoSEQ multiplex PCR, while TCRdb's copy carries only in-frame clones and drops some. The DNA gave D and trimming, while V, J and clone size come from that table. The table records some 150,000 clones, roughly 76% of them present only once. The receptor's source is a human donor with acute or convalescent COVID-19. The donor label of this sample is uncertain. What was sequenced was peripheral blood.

CDR3 sequence (DNA): TGTGCCAGTAGGGCTCAGGGGTTACCTAGGGCCAACGTCCTGACTTTC. This gives the protein CASRAQGLPRANVLTF. The genes are TRBV19 and TRBJ2-6; D is possibly TRBD1 (6 bases). Germline V gene lookup returns CDR1 LNHDA and CDR2 SQIVND (reference sequence). V lost 6 bases, J lost 5 bases, and 17 bases lay in between. This CDR3 has 16 residues.